This TCR beta chain was sequenced during a study of tumor-infiltrating lymphocytes in localized non-small cell lung cancer. Study-wide context: Several tumor histologies, both smoking statuses, and some post-neoadjuvant chemotherapy samples were included.

The table came from immunoSEQ multiplex PCR; TCRdb's copy has only in-frame clones and leaves some out. Among about 15,000 clones, around 79% were seen once, and the ten largest hold approximately 6.8%. Findings of the study overall: Immunotypes IM1 and IM2 had similar TCR-derived T-cell fractions. Only some patients had TCR sequencing, depending on available tissue. Tumors had more T cell infiltration than uninvolved lung, per TCRbeta sequencing and CD3 counts.

The trim removed 5 bases at V and 7 bases at J, leaving 17 bases unmatched. Germline assignment: CDR1 SGHTA and CDR2 FQGNSA. This CDR3 has 19 amino acids. As regards this clone: Its antigen is unknown.

The chain carries TRBV7-2 and TRBJ2-7; 16 nucleotides match TRBD2. The material sequenced was lung tumor tissue. This receptor was taken from a human donor with non-small cell lung cancer. The CDR3 coding sequence is TGTGCCAGCAGCCCCCCCCGGTTCGGGACTAGCGGGAGGGCCGGAGAGCAGTACTTC. Encoded protein: CASSPPRFGTSGRAGEQYF.